The entry below describes one T cell receptor (beta chain). Germline trimming cut 5 bases from V and 2 bases from J; bases unmatched to any gene: 8. The CDR3 has 17 amino acids. Per germline, CDR1 LNHDA and CDR2 SQIVND (reference sequence). RNA transcripts were the template for amplifying TCR beta CDR3 regions. The HTBI set primed first-round TCR CDR3 RT-PCR. Via MiXCR, TCRdb re-called the multiplex PCR reads, giving one row per CDR3 protein. The sample gives 150,000 or so distinct CDR3 sequences, about 20% of which show up once; roughly 73% is in the top ten. Uncontrolled infection, other autoimmune disease, pregnancy and lactation each barred patients from inclusion. The sample belongs to a study of T cells in Graves' hyperthyroidism and ophthalmopathy.

Sequencing input: blood. The J gene is TRBJ2-3, the V gene TRBV19; TRBD2 matches at 12 bases. The clonotype originates from a woman aged 50 to 60 with Graves' hyperthyroidism that later progressed to Graves' ophthalmopathy. Written as DNA, the CDR3 is TGTGCCAGTAGTTTGTTGAGGACTAGCGGGATCACAGATACGCAGTATTTT. It translates to CASSLLRTSGITDTQYF. The full variable domain, in which reference TRBV19 and TRBJ2-3 provide the parts outside the CDR3, is DGGITQSPKYLFRKEGQNVTLSCEQNLNHDAMYWYRQDPGQGLRLIYYSQIVNDFQKGDIAEGYSVSREKKESFPLTVTSAQKNPTAFYLCASSLLRTSGITDTQYFGPGTRLTVL.